The 8 T cell receptor beta chains below all came from one sample that was sequenced in a study of cytomegalovirus exposure and HLA in healthy donors. Vbeta (60) and Jbeta (13) primers were used in the PCR. The data were produced by immunoSEQ multiplex PCR, yet TCRdb's version contains in-frame clones alone and is incomplete. This sample has about 98,000 clones, with over 75% found just once. Sequenced material: PBMCs. Receptors were obtained from a female donor in good health and CMV-seropositive.

The chain uses TRBV7-9 and TRBJ1-1; D not resolved. The CDR3 totals 12 residues. In germline, CDR1 is SEHNR, CDR2 FQNEAQ (reference sequence). Trimming took 8 bases from V and 0 from J, leaving 7 bases between them. As DNA, the CDR3 is TGTGCCAGCTCAGAATTGAACACTGAAGCTTTCTTT. Its protein is CASSELNTEAFF.

This rearrangement joins TRBV7-9 to TRBJ1-2, with a tentative D call TRBD1 (6 bases). There are 13 residues in the CDR3. Trimming removed 3 bases at V and 8 bases at J, with 13 bases between. Germline CDR1 reads SEHNR; CDR2 reads FQNEAQ (reference sequence). This chain's CDR3 is CASSFLAGEGYTF. In nucleotides, the CDR3 is TGTGCCAGCAGCTTTTTAGCAGGGGAAGGCTACACCTTC.

The chain uses TRBV5-1 and TRBJ2-7, with a tentative D call TRBD2 (5 bases). Germline V CDR1 and CDR2: SGHRS, YFSETQ. There are 12 residues in the CDR3. Trimming cost V 4 bases and J 5 bases, with 10 bases left between them. CDR3 DNA: TGCGCCAGCAGCAGCGCCGGGAACGAGCAGTACTTC. Protein product: CASSSAGNEQYF. The full variable domain, in which reference TRBV5-1 and TRBJ2-7 provide the parts outside the CDR3, is KAGVTQTPRYLIKTRGQQVTLSCSPISGHRSVSWYQQTPGQGLQFLFEYFSETQRNKGNFPGRFSGRQFSNSRSEMNVSTLELGDSALYLCASSSAGNEQYFGPGTRLTVT.

The chain couples TRBV28 to TRBJ1-2, with 9 positions matching TRBD1. The V gene end was trimmed by 3 bases and the J gene end by 8 bases; junction bases not matched to a gene: 4. The CDR3 spans 13 residues. Germline CDR1 is MDHEN and CDR2 is SYDVKM. Here the CDR3 reads CASSFGGQGGYTF. In nucleotides, the CDR3 is TGTGCCAGCAGTTTCGGAGGACAGGGGGGCTACACCTTC.

This rearrangement joins TRBV5-6 to TRBJ2-1; D gene unclear. CDR1 and CDR2 from the germline V gene are SGHDT and YYEEEE. This CDR3 region has 12 residues. V lost 4 bases, J lost 4 bases, and 6 bases lay in between. The CDR3 nucleotides are TGTGCCAGCAGCCCACAATACAATGAGCAGTTCTTC. Translated, it gives CASSPQYNEQFF.

The gene calls are TRBV9 and TRBJ1-5; D might be TRBD1 (6 bases). This CDR3 has 14 residues. V was trimmed by 2 bases and J by 2 bases, leaving 8 bases between them. Germline CDR1 reads SGDLS; CDR2 reads YYNGEE. The CDR3 loop is CASSVGAGNQPQHF. CDR3 DNA sequence: TGTGCCAGCAGCGTGGGGGCTGGCAATCAGCCCCAGCATTTT.

The chain employs TRBV5-1 and TRBJ2-7, with a possible D match to TRBD2 (6 bases). CDR3 length equals 14 residues. CDR1 and CDR2 from the germline V gene are SGHRS and YFSETQ. V was cut by 3 bases and J by 2 bases, with 12 bases left in between. The CDR3 bases are TGCGCCAGCAGCTCCGGGGGAGCGGCCTACGAGCAGTACTTC. Its protein product is CASSSGGAAYEQYF.

V and J are TRBV28 and TRBJ2-3; no firm D call. The CDR3 is made up of 12 amino acids. V was shortened by 3 bases and J by 3 bases, with 4 bases between the two germline ends. Germline V gives CDR1 MDHEN, CDR2 SYDVKM. CDR3 in amino acids: CASSFRTDTQYF. The CDR3 nucleotides read TGTGCCAGCAGTTTCAGGACAGATACGCAGTATTTT.